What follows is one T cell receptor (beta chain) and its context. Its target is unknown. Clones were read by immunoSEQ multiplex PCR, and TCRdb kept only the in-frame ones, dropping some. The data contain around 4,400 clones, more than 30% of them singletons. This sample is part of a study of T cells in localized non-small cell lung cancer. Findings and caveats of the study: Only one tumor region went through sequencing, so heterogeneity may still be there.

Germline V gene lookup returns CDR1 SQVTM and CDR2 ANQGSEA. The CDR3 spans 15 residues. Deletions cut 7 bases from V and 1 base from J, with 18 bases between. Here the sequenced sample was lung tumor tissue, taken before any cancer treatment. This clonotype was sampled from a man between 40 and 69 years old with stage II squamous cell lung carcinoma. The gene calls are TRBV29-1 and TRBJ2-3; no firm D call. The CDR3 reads CSASETGTRTDTQYF. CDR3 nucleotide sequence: TGCAGCGCCTCAGAGACTGGAACCCGCACAGATACGCAGTATTTT.